These T cell receptor beta chains were read from a single sample in a study of molecular identifiers for immune sequencing clone quantification. TCRdb used MiXCR to reprocess the PCR reads, holding one entry per CDR3 protein. The sample has roughly 320,000 distinct CDR3 sequences, roughly 23% seen once; the top ten hold 0.74%. Sequencing was performed on naive CD8+ T cells from blood, with Jurkat cell RNA spiked in. These receptor sequences come from a human donor in good health. Some libraries in this study had Jurkat cell RNA spiked in. The CDR3 runs from the conserved cysteine through the conserved F or W.

J | V | CDR3
TRBJ2-1 | TRBV7-9 | CASSPRGNPYNEQFF
TRBJ1-5 | TRBV20-1 | CSANTRGRNQPQHF
TRBJ2-5 | TRBV15 | CATSIRDRNIQETQYF
TRBJ2-7 | TRBV7-9 | CASMGPPYYEQYF
TRBJ1-1 | TRBV4-3 | CASSQARGRSTEAFF
TRBJ1-1 | TRBV19 | CASSIGWVNTEAFF
TRBJ2-7 | TRBV6-5 | CASSYSQGYEQYF
TRBJ2-1 | TRBV7-2 | CASSLAGGAYNEQFF
TRBJ2-1 | TRBV11-2 | CASSPFGSSGGTPRDEQFF
TRBJ2-1 | TRBV7-2 | CASSLGGTGTFHEQFF
TRBJ2-5 | TRBV7-9 | CASSLQGIQETQYF
TRBJ2-2 | TRBV29-1 | CSMMRGMNTGELFF
TRBJ2-7 | TRBV7-6 | CASSLGAGGSYEQYF
TRBJ2-3 | TRBV12-3/TRBV12-4 | CASSPRDRGVETDTQYF
TRBJ2-7 | TRBV5-1 | CASSSTLEPYEQYF
TRBJ2-3 | TRBV4-3 | CASSQELAGVADTQYF
TRBJ2-1 | TRBV5-5 | CASSAATSWINNEQFF
TRBJ2-3 | TRBV7-9 | CASSLAPGTGLPDTQYF
TRBJ2-7 | TRBV20-1 | CSAVEDYEQYF
TRBJ2-7 | TRBV20-1 | CSARKSPPLAGGPEQYF
TRBJ2-3 | TRBV27 | CASRLGLAGDLDTLYF
TRBJ2-5 | TRBV6-2/TRBV6-3 | CASSYSREETQYF
TRBJ1-2 | TRBV7-8 | CASSLAGAGNYGHTF
TRBJ2-7 | TRBV7-2 | CASGLMGLADYEQYF
TRBJ2-1 | TRBV12-3/TRBV12-4 | CASSPGLAGEQFF
TRBJ1-1 | TRBV4-3 | CASSQVMDRGTEAFF
TRBJ1-5 | TRBV3-1 | CASSQDIRGAGNQPQHF
TRBJ2-2 | TRBV27 | CASSLGDNLNTGELFF
TRBJ1-4 | TRBV6-1 | CASSDAPIQGKLFF
TRBJ2-2 | TRBV7-9 | CASSSTLAANTGELFF
TRBJ1-1 | TRBV11-2 | CASLYTGSTEAFF
TRBJ2-3 | TRBV4-3 | CANSQESSGLATYTQYF
TRBJ2-3 | TRBV20-1 | CSTWQAGDTDTQYF
TRBJ2-7 | TRBV4-3 | CASSQGAQGSSYEQYF
TRBJ2-6 | TRBV5-4 | CASSLTSSGANVLTF
TRBJ2-7 | TRBV30 | CAWTVGGSYEQYF
TRBJ1-5 | TRBV6-2/TRBV6-3 | CASSYYSNQPQHF
TRBJ2-2 | TRBV4-3 | CAGSQDSRAGELFF
TRBJ2-7 | TRBV30 | CAWNRRRAYEQYF
TRBJ2-6 | TRBV3-1 | CASSQIRDSPSGANVLTF
TRBJ2-3 | TRBV12-3/TRBV12-4 | CASSTLTSWDADTQYF
TRBJ2-6 | TRBV4-3 | CASSQERTGANVLTF
TRBJ2-1 | TRBV19 | CASSRNNEQFF
TRBJ2-5 | TRBV7-8 | CASSFPKRGATSETQYF
TRBJ2-3 | TRBV28 | CASITQIASSYTQYF
TRBJ2-1 | TRBV6-2/TRBV6-3 | CASTSGGAYNEQFF
TRBJ1-1 | TRBV20-1 | CSPFGQSNTEAFF
TRBJ2-3 | TRBV19 | CASSNRGQGSDTQYF
TRBJ2-3 | TRBV7-2 | CASSPSGGLDTQYF
TRBJ2-5 | TRBV4-3 | CASSQDWDSLQETQYF
TRBJ1-2 | TRBV5-1 | CASSLDIPGQPFYGYTF
TRBJ1-3 | TRBV27 | CASSPSFSGNTIYF
TRBJ2-7 | TRBV29-1 | CSVEGTGGPGQYF
TRBJ2-2 | TRBV7-9 | CASGQGTLNTGELFF
TRBJ1-1 | TRBV30 | CAWSVGTVMNTEAFF